The present TCR beta chain was sequenced within a study of a mutant IDH1 vaccine in newly diagnosed glioma. Study at large: In some groups vaccination began 4-6 weeks post-radiotherapy; others received it with temozolomide. Former treatment meant radiotherapy, temozolomide, or both; the majority had gotten both. The V12 visit happened in week 35, and the V13 visit happened in week 47.

The table came from immunoSEQ multiplex PCR; TCRdb's copy has only in-frame clones and leaves some out. The table has tens of thousands of clones, roughly four fifths seen once; the top ten hold 3.5% to 4.5%. With regard to this clone: Its antigen remains unidentified.

The CDR3 has 17 amino acids. The germline gives CDR1 SGHVS, CDR2 FNYEAQ. J lost 7 bases, V lost 7 bases, and 18 bases had no gene match. Time point described: week 47, end of study. It was 300 ug of mutant IDH1 20-mer peptide that made up each vaccine dose, given with topical imiquimod. There were new WHO grade 3 or 4 astrocytomas in the donors, and these were IDH1-mutant and ATRX-lost. This specimen consisted of PBMCs, obtained from a glioma patient whose treatment included an IDH1 peptide vaccine. V and J are TRBV7-6 and TRBJ2-2; 7 bases agree with TRBD2. The TCR sequence derives from a man aged 25 to 40 with glioma. The CDR3 DNA reads TGTGCCAGCACCCTAAATGGGGAGGGACGTCAGGACGGGGAGCTGTTTTTT. Translation gives CASTLNGEGRQDGELFF.